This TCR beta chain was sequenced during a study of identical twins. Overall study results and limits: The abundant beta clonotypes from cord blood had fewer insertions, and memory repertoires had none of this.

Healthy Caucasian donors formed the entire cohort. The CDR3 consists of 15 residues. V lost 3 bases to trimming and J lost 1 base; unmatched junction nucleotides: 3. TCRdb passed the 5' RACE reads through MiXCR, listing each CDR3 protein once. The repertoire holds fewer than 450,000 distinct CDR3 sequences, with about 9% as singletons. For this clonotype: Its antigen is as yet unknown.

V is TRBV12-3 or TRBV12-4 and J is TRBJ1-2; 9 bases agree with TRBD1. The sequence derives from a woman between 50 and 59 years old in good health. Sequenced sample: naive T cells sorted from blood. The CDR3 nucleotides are TGTGCCAGCAGTTTCACAGGGGGCTTTAACTATGGCTACACCTTC. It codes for CASSFTGGFNYGYTF.